Below, 6 T cell receptor beta chains from the same sample are listed, as sequenced in a study of cytomegalovirus exposure and HLA in healthy donors. PCR used 60 Vbeta primers and 13 Jbeta primers. Using immunoSEQ multiplex PCR, the repertoire was profiled, and TCRdb retains in-frame clones only, with some absent. The table for this sample gives about 59,000 clones. Input material: PBMCs. The source of these receptors is a man aged 25 to 40 in good health and CMV-seropositive.

The rearrangement links TRBV9 to TRBJ1-6; 9 bases match TRBD1. V was pared by 4 bases and J by 7 bases, with 3 bases of the junction left unmatched. Germline values: CDR1 SGDLS, CDR2 YYNGEE. CDR3 length: 14 residues. The CDR3, as DNA: TGTGCCAGCAGCCTAGGGACAGGGAATTCACCCCTCCACTTT. Translation: CASSLGTGNSPLHF.

This CDR3 reads CASSLANEQFF. CDR3 coding DNA: TGCGCCAGCAGCCTGGCAAATGAGCAGTTCTTC. V is TRBV5-1 and J is TRBJ2-1, with D unclear. Germline loops: CDR1 SGHRS, CDR2 YFSETQ. The CDR3 sequence is 11 residues long. V was pared by 4 bases and J by 7 bases, with 6 bases between.

The chain is built from TRBV5-1 and TRBJ2-1; tentative D call: TRBD1 (5 bases). The V and J ends lost 0 bases and 6 bases respectively, with 13 bases between them. Germline CDR1 reads SGHRS; CDR2 reads YFSETQ. The CDR3 covers 15 residues. In nucleotides, the CDR3 is TGCGCCAGCAGCTTGGACAGGATATTACGCAATGAGCAGTTCTTC. Translating it yields CASSLDRILRNEQFF.

The rearrangement uses TRBV30 and TRBJ2-2; 7 bases map to TRBD2. V was clipped by 1 base and J by 7 bases; unmatched bases: 6. CDR3 length: 14 residues. Per the germline V gene, CDR1 is GTSNPN and CDR2 is SVGIG (reference sequence). The CDR3 DNA follows: TGTGCCTGGAGTGGAGGGCGCGGGGGCGGGGAGCTGTTTTTT. Translated, it gives CAWSGGRGGGELFF.

CDR3 DNA sequence: TGTGCCAGCAGCTTCCTCACCGGGGAGCTGTTTTTT. This codes for CASSFLTGELFF. This sequence joins TRBV7-3 and TRBJ2-2, with unresolved D. Germline CDR1 is SGHTA and CDR2 is FQGTGA. Trimming shortened V by 3 bases and J by 4 bases, and 3 bases separated the two germline ends. There are 12 residues in the CDR3. The whole variable domain, remainder taken from reference TRBV7-3 and TRBJ2-2, is GAGVSQTPSNKVTEKGKYVELRCDPISGHTALYWYRQSLGQGPEFLIYFQGTGAADDSGLPNDRFFAVRPEGSVSTLKIQRTERGDSAVYLCASSFLTGELFFGEGSRLTVL.

The chain employs TRBV6-5 and TRBJ2-7; 7 bases map to TRBD1. J was trimmed by 4 bases and V by 6 bases; bases with no gene match: 6. The CDR3 has 13 residues. Germline V gene sequence: CDR1 MNHEY, CDR2 SVGAGI. CDR3 loop: CASRPGQLYEQYF. CDR3 DNA: TGTGCCAGCAGGCCGGGACAGTTATACGAGCAGTACTTC.